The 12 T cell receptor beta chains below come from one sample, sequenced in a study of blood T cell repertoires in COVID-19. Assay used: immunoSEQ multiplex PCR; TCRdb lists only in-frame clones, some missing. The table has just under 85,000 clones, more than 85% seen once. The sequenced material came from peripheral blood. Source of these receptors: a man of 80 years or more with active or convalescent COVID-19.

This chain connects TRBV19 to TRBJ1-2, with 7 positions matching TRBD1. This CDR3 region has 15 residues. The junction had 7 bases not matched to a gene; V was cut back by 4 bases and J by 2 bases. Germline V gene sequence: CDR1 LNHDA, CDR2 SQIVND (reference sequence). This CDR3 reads CASSTRQGENYGYTF. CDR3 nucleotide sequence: TGTGCCAGTAGTACAAGACAGGGAGAAAACTATGGCTACACCTTC. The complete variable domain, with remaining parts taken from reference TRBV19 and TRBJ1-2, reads DGGITQSPKYLFRKEGQNVTLSCEQNLNHDAMYWYRQDPGQGLRLIYYSQIVNDFQKGDIAEGYSVSREKKESFPLTVTSAQKNPTAFYLCASSTRQGENYGYTFGSGTRLTVV.

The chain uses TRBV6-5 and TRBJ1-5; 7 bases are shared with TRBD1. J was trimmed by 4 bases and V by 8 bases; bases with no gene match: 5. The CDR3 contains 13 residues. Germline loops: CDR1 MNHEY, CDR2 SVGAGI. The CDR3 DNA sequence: TGTGCCAGCGACGACAGGGTGAATCAGCCCCAGCATTTT. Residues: CASDDRVNQPQHF.

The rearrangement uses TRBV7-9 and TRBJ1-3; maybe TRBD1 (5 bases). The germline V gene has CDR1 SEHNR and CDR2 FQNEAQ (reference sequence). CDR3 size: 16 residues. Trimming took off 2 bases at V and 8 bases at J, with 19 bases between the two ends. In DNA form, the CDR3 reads TGTGCCAGCAGCTTACCCTCCGTGAGGGGAGGGCACACCATATATTTT. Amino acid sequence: CASSLPSVRGGHTIYF. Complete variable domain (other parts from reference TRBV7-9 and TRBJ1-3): DTGVSQNPRHKITKRGQNVTFRCDPISEHNRLYWYRQTLGQGPEFLTYFQNEAQLEKSRLLSDRFSAERPKGSFSTLEIQRTEQGDSAMYLCASSLPSVRGGHTIYFGEGSWLTVV.

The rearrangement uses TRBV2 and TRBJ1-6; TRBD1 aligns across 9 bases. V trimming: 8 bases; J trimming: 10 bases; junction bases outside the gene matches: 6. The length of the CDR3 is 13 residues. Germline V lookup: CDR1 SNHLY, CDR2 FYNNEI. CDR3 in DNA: TGTGCCAGCTATATAGGACAGGGGTCACCCCTCCACTTT. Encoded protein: CASYIGQGSPLHF.

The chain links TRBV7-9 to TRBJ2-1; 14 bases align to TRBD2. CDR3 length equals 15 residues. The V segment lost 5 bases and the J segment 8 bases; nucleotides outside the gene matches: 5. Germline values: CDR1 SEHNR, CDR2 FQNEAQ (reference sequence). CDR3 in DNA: TGTGCCAGCAGCCTCGGGACTAGCGGGAGCGATGAGCAGTTCTTC. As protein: CASSLGTSGSDEQFF.

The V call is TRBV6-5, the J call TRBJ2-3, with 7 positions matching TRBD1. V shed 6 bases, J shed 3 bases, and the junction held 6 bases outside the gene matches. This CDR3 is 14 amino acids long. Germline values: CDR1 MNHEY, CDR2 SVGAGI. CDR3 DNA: TGTGCCAGCAGGGTCGACAGGGCGACAGATACGCAGTATTTT. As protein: CASRVDRATDTQYF.

The CDR3 loop is CASSATRGQQPQHF. The DNA of the CDR3 is TGTGCCAGTAGTGCAACCCGGGGACAGCAGCCCCAGCATTTT. The chain joins TRBV19 to TRBJ1-5; 7 bases line up with TRBD1. This CDR3 is 14 amino acids long. The V segment lost 5 bases and the J segment 7 bases; nucleotides outside the gene matches: 8. The germline V gene has CDR1 LNHDA and CDR2 SQIVND (reference sequence).

DNA for the CDR3: TGTGCCAGCAGCTTAGGACAGGGGCGCTCTGGAAACACCATATATTTT. Protein product: CASSLGQGRSGNTIYF. V usage is TRBV7-9 and J usage is TRBJ1-3; TRBD1 aligns across 8 bases. V lost 1 base and J lost 0; bases outside the gene matches: 2. Germline V gene sequence: CDR1 SEHNR, CDR2 FQNEAQ (reference sequence). The CDR3 is 16 residues long.

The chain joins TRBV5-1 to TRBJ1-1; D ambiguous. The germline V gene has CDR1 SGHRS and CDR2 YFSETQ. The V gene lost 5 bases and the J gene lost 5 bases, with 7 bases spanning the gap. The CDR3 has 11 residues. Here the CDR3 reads CASSSSTEAFF. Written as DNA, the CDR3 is TGCGCCAGCAGTTCCAGTACTGAAGCTTTCTTT.

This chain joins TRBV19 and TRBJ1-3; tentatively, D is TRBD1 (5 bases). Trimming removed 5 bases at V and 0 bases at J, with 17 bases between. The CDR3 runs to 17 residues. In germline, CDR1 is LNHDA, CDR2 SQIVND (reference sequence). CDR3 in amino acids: CASSLPYRQSSGNTIYF. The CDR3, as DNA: TGTGCCAGTAGTCTCCCCTACCGACAGAGCTCTGGAAACACCATATATTTT. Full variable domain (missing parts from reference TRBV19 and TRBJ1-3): DGGITQSPKYLFRKEGQNVTLSCEQNLNHDAMYWYRQDPGQGLRLIYYSQIVNDFQKGDIAEGYSVSREKKESFPLTVTSAQKNPTAFYLCASSLPYRQSSGNTIYFGEGSWLTVV.

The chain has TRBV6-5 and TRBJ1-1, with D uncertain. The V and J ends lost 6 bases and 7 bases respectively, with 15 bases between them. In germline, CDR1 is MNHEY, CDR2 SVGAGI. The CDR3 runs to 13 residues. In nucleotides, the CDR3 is TGTGCCAGCAGCCCCCAGGACTGGGTTGAAGCTTTCTTT. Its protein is CASSPQDWVEAFF.

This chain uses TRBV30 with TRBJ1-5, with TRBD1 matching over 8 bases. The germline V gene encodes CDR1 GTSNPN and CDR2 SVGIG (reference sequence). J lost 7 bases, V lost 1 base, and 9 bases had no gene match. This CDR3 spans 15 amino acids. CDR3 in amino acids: CAWSGPRTGSQPQHF. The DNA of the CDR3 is TGTGCCTGGAGTGGACCCCGGACAGGGTCGCAGCCCCAGCATTTT.